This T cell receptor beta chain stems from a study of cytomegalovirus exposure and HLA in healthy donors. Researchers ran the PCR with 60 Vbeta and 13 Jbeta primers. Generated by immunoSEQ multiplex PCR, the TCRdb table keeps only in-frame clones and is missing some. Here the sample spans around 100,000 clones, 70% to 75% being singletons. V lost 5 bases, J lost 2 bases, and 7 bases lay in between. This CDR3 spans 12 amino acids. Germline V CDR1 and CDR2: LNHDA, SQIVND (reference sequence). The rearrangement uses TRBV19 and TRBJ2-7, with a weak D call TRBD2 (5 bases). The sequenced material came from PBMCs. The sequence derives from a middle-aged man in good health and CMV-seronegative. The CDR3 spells CASSPGTYEQYF. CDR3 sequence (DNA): TGTGCCAGTAGTCCCGGGACCTACGAGCAGTACTTC. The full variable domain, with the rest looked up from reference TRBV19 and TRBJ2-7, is DGGITQSPKYLFRKEGQNVTLSCEQNLNHDAMYWYRQDPGQGLRLIYYSQIVNDFQKGDIAEGYSVSREKKESFPLTVTSAQKNPTAFYLCASSPGTYEQYFGPGTRLTVT.